This TCR beta chain was captured in a study of T cell clonality in common variable immunodeficiency. Regarding the study as a whole: In common variable immunodeficiency, TCR beta chains reportedly carried fewer deletions and N-nucleotide insertions.

Each donor provided roughly 4.5 to 8.5 ml of heparinized whole blood. Germline V gene data show CDR1 as DFQATT and CDR2 as SNEGSKA (reference sequence). The CDR3 has 16 residues. V was pared by 6 bases and J by 7 bases, with 15 bases of the junction left unmatched. This clone was seen at least ten times. Its antigen is currently unknown. The read terminates 3 residues before the CDR3 end, so the remaining end is supplied by the germline J gene. Control and CVID samples contributed equal amounts of genomic DNA. Clones were sequenced by immunoSEQ multiplex PCR, and TCRdb holds only the in-frame ones, with some missing. This sample carries 55,000 or so clones, none of them present only once.

The sequenced sample was peripheral blood mononuclear cells. The sequence came from a person between 18 and 75 years old in good health. This chain uses TRBV20-1 with TRBJ2-2; 9 bases line up with TRBD2. CDR3 in amino acids: CSAQTLAGTELGELFF. The DNA read from the CDR3 is TGCAGTGCGCAAACCCTAGCGGGGACAGAACTCGGGGAG.